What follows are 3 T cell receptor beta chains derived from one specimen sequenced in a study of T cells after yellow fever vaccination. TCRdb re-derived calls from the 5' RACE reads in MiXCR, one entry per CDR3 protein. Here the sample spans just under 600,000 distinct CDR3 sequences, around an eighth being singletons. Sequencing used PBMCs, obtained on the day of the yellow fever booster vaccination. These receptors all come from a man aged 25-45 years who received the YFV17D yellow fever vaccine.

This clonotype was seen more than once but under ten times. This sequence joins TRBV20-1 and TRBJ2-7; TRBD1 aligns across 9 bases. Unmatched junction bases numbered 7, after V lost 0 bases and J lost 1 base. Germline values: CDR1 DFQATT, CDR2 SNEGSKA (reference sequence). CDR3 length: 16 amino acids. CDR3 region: CSARDSSGTGSYEQYF. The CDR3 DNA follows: TGCAGTGCTAGAGATTCCTCCGGGACAGGGTCCTACGAGCAGTACTTC.

CDR3 protein: CASSSSDRTLLAKNIQYF. The DNA for the CDR3 is TGTGCCAGCAGCTCCTCGGACAGGACACTACTAGCCAAAAACATTCAGTACTTC. The rearrangement uses TRBV5-6 and TRBJ2-4; 7 nucleotides agree with TRBD1. The CDR3 is 18 residues long. J was trimmed by 0 bases and V by 3 bases; bases with no gene match: 12. Germline lookup yields CDR1 SGHDT and CDR2 YYEEEE.

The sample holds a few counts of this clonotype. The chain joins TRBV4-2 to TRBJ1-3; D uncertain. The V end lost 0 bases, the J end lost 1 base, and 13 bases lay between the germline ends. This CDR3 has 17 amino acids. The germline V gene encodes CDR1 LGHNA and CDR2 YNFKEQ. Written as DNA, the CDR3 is TGTGCCAGCAGCCAAGATCAGATCGGGTTGTCTGGAAACACCATATATTTT. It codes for CASSQDQIGLSGNTIYF.